The present entry profiles one T cell receptor (beta chain) with its context. Its matching antigen is unknown. The V end lost 5 bases, the J end lost 5 bases, and 15 bases lay between the germline ends. Germline loops: CDR1 MGHDK, CDR2 SYGVNS. The CDR3 has 15 residues. The PCR employed 60 Vbeta primers together with 13 Jbeta primers. Generated by immunoSEQ multiplex PCR, the TCRdb table keeps only in-frame clones and is missing some. The sample carries approximately 120,000 clones, under 85% recorded once. This record comes from a study of cytomegalovirus exposure and HLA in healthy donors. Study-wide results and limits: Immune exposure information comprised only CMV serostatus. Relative to the approximately 700-donor mean, N-insertions were reportedly fewer in an Asian-associated ancestry cluster in a later analysis. The study flagged some 170 TCR beta chains as cytomegalovirus-associated.

This sequence originates from a woman aged 50 to 60 in good health and CMV-seropositive. The material sequenced was PBMCs. The V call is TRBV25-1, the J call TRBJ1-4; possible D gene TRBD1, 6 bases. CDR3 region: CASSTPGTINEKLFF. The CDR3, as DNA: TGTGCCAGCAGTACCCCCGGGACAATAAATGAAAAACTGTTTTTT.